What follows are 17 T cell receptor beta chains derived from one specimen sequenced in a study of lymphopenia after photon versus proton radiotherapy. The assay was immunoSEQ multiplex PCR, and TCRdb's table has in-frame clones only and misses some. The sample includes roughly 150,000 clones, 80% to 90% seen only once; the top ten take less than 6%. The sample in question was peripheral blood, obtained from a patient treated with photon-based radiotherapy. These TCRs come from a man in his forties or fifties with gastric cancer.

The CDR3 protein is CASSSNTGGAEAFF. The CDR3 DNA reads as TGTGCCAGCAGCTCCAATACAGGGGGAGCTGAAGCTTTCTTT. This chain connects TRBV5-6 to TRBJ1-1, with 8 bases identical to TRBD1. V was clipped by 3 bases and J by 6 bases; unmatched bases: 7. Germline V gives CDR1 SGHDT, CDR2 YYEEEE. The CDR3 is 14 amino acids.

The chain has TRBV10-3 and TRBJ1-5; no firm D call. Trimming cost V 4 bases and J 2 bases, with 12 bases left between them. The CDR3 consists of 15 residues. Germline V CDR1 and CDR2: ENHRY, SYGVKD. CDR3 amino acids: CAISARSERNQPQHF. The CDR3 DNA is TGTGCCATCAGTGCGAGGTCAGAACGCAATCAGCCCCAGCATTTT.

This clone was seen just once. CDR3 DNA sequence: TGTGCCAGTAGTGGGCAGGGGAGGATCACCACAGATACGCAGTATTTT. This codes for CASSGQGRITTDTQYF. The rearrangement links TRBV19 to TRBJ2-3; D assignment may be TRBD1 or TRBD2 (6 bases each). V was shortened by 5 bases and J by 2 bases, with 17 bases between the two germline ends. The length of the CDR3 is 16 residues. The germline gives CDR1 LNHDA, CDR2 SQIVND (reference sequence).

V is TRBV19 and J is TRBJ1-1, with a possible D match to TRBD1 (5 bases). The CDR3 is made up of 15 amino acids. Germline V CDR1 and CDR2: LNHDA, SQIVND (reference sequence). V lost 5 bases, J lost 3 bases, and 16 bases lay in between. This CDR3 is CASSPLGQGYTEAFF. Here the CDR3 DNA reads TGTGCCAGTAGTCCCCTGGGGCAGGGCTACACTGAAGCTTTCTTT.

V is TRBV6-4 and J is TRBJ1-1, with D tentatively TRBD1 (5 bases). This CDR3 has 14 amino acids. Trimming took off 5 bases at V and 5 bases at J, with 15 bases between the two ends. Looked up from germline, CDR1 is MRHNA and CDR2 is SNTAGT. CDR3 bases: TGTGCCAGCAGTTTAGGGGAAGGGGCTACTGAAGCTTTCTTT. Protein sequence: CASSLGEGATEAFF.

The chain links TRBV9 to TRBJ1-5, with D unresolved. The CDR3 runs 15 residues. Trimming shortened V by 0 bases and J by 5 bases, and 12 bases separated the two germline ends. Germline CDR1 SGDLS, CDR2 YYNGEE. As DNA, the CDR3 is TGTGCCAGCAGCGTAGACGGCAGGCCCGATCAGCCCCAGCATTTT. This codes for CASSVDGRPDQPQHF.

The chain joins TRBV18 to TRBJ2-7; 12 positions agree with TRBD1. Looked up from germline, CDR1 is KGHSH and CDR2 is LQKENI. The V and J ends lost 4 bases and 3 bases, in that order; junction bases with no gene match: 7. The CDR3 runs 16 residues. CDR3 DNA: TGTGCCAGCTCACTCTCCGGGACAGGGGGCTACTACGAGCAGTACTTC. Amino acids: CASSLSGTGGYYEQYF.

To note about this clone: This sample also contains other DNA sequences that code for the same CDR3. The chain is built from TRBV6-6 and TRBJ2-1, with 9 bases identical to TRBD1. The V and J ends lost 4 bases and 4 bases, in that order; junction bases with no gene match: 5. CDR3 length: 15 amino acids. Per germline, CDR1 MNHNY and CDR2 SVGAGI (reference sequence). CDR3 nucleotides: TGTGCCAGCAGTTCCCCGGGACAGGGTTACAATGAGCAGTTCTTC. It yields the protein CASSSPGQGYNEQFF.

This chain joins TRBV10-3 and TRBJ2-7; the D gene is possibly TRBD2 (6 bases). The germline CDR1 and CDR2 sequences are ENHRY and SYGVKD. The CDR3 is 15 residues long. V was pared by 2 bases and J by 2 bases, with 13 bases between. In DNA form, the CDR3 reads TGTGCCATCAGTGAGACTACTAGGACTACCTACGAGCAGTACTTC. This encodes CAISETTRTTYEQYF.

The chain couples TRBV27 to TRBJ2-2; 12 nucleotides align to TRBD2. CDR3 size: 15 residues. Losses at the gene ends were 5 bases for V and 6 bases for J; bases not matched to a gene: 4. Germline loops: CDR1 MNHEY, CDR2 SMNVEV (reference sequence). Written as DNA, the CDR3 is TGTGCCAGCAGTCCCCGACTAGCGGGAGCCGGGGAGCTGTTTTTT. Its translation is CASSPRLAGAGELFF.

Concerning this clone: Other DNA sequences in this specimen translate into the identical CDR3. The chain recombines TRBV27 with TRBJ1-1, with D unresolved. V was clipped by 5 bases and J by 5 bases, with 12 bases between them. The germline V gene has CDR1 MNHEY and CDR2 SMNVEV (reference sequence). CDR3 size: 13 residues. CDR3 nucleotides: TGTGCCAGCAGTCCCCGCCCTGGGACTGAAGCTTTCTTT. Translation gives CASSPRPGTEAFF.

V usage is TRBV4-1 and J usage is TRBJ2-7; 10 bases are a match to TRBD1. Germline V gene lookup returns CDR1 MGHRA and CDR2 YSYEKL. This CDR3 is 14 amino acids long. Germline trimming cut 4 bases from V and 3 bases from J; bases unmatched to any gene: 3. The CDR3, as DNA: TGCGCCAGCAGCCTCGGACAGGGGGACTACGAGCAGTACTTC. The encoded protein is CASSLGQGDYEQYF.

As DNA, the CDR3 is TGTGCCAGCTCACCCCCGGTTTTTCGGAATGAGCAGTTCTTC. It specifies CASSPPVFRNEQFF. The V gene is TRBV18, the J gene TRBJ2-1, with unresolved D. CDR3 length: 14 residues. Germline V lookup: CDR1 KGHSH, CDR2 LQKENI. Trimming removed 3 bases at V and 7 bases at J, with 13 bases between.

This clone was seen only once. V gene TRBV19 combines with J gene TRBJ1-4; weak D call: TRBD1 (5 bases). This CDR3 contains 16 residues. The germline V gene encodes CDR1 LNHDA and CDR2 SQIVND (reference sequence). Deletions cut 0 bases from V and 0 bases from J, with 8 bases between. In DNA, the CDR3 is TGTGCCAGTAGTATAGACGGGGACGCAACTAATGAAAAACTGTTTTTT. Translated: CASSIDGDATNEKLFF.

The chain is built from TRBV27 and TRBJ2-2, with 7 bases matching TRBD1. V shed 5 bases, J shed 4 bases, and the junction held 7 bases outside the gene matches. The CDR3 runs 15 residues. Germline CDR1 MNHEY, CDR2 SMNVEV (reference sequence). CDR3 amino acids: CASSRGGLGTGELFF. The CDR3 DNA follows: TGTGCCAGCAGTAGAGGGGGCTTAGGCACCGGGGAGCTGTTTTTT.

The rearrangement links TRBV30 to TRBJ2-7, with a weak D call TRBD2 (6 bases). Germline CDR1 reads GTSNPN; CDR2 reads SVGIG (reference sequence). V gave up 8 bases and J gave up 3 bases, with 14 bases separating them. This CDR3 is built from 12 residues. For the CDR3, the DNA is TGTGCCCTTGAGCGGAGGGGCTACGAGCAGTACTTC. It yields the protein CALERRGYEQYF.

CDR3 bases: TGTGCCAGCTCACCCCGGGACAGGGGGCGTCACGAGCAGTACTTC. This codes for CASSPRDRGRHEQYF. This chain uses TRBV18 with TRBJ2-7; TRBD1 matches 12 bases. Trimming took 3 bases from V and 5 from J; bases not matched to a gene: 5. Looked up from germline, CDR1 is KGHSH and CDR2 is LQKENI. The CDR3 covers 15 residues. The complete variable domain, with remaining parts taken from reference TRBV18 and TRBJ2-7, reads NAGVMQNPRHLVRRRGQEARLRCSPMKGHSHVYWYRQLPEEGLKFMVYLQKENIIDESGMPKERFSAEFPKEGPSILRIQQVVRGDSAAYFCASSPRDRGRHEQYFGPGTRLTVT.